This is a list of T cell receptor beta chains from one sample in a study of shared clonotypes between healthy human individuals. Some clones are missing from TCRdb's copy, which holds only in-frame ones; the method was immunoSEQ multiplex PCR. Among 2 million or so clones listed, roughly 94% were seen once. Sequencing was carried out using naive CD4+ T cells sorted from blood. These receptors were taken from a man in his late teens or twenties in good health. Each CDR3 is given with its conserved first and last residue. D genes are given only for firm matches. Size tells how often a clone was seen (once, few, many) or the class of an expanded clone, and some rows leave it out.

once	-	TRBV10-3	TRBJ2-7	TGTGCCATCAGTGCCAGGGGTTCCTACGAGCAGTACTTC	CAISARGSYEQYF
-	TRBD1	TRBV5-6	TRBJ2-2	TGTGCCAGCAGCGTAGGTTTAGGGGGCGCGAACACCGGGGAGCTGTTTTTT	CASSVGLGGANTGELFF
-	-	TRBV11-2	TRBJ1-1	TGTGCCAGCAGCTTAGATCTGGGGGGCGCTGAAGCTTTCTTT	CASSLDLGGAEAFF
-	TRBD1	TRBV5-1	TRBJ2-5	TGCGCCAGCAGCCTAGAGACAGGGGAGACCCAGTACTTC	CASSLETGETQYF
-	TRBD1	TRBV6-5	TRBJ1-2	TGTGCCAGCTCCGACCCGGGACAGGGCTTACATGGCTACACCTTC	CASSDPGQGLHGYTF
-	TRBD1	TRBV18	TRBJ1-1	TGTGCCAGCTCATCGACAGGGGAGAACACTGAAGCTTTCTTT	CASSSTGENTEAFF
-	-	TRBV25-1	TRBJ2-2	TGTGCCAGCAGTGACACAGATAGATTGTCGAACACCGGGGAGCTGTTTTTT	CASSDTDRLSNTGELFF
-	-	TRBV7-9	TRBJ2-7	TGTGCCAGCAGCCCCCCCCCAGATTTTTACGAGCAGTACTTC	CASSPPPDFYEQYF
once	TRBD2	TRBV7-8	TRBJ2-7	TGTGCCAGCAGCTTAGGGCGGGAGGCATTCTCCTACGAGCAGTACTTC	CASSLGREAFSYEQYF
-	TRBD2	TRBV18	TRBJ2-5	TGTGCCAGCTCATCGACTAGCGGGAGGGTAGAGACCCAGTACTTC	CASSSTSGRVETQYF
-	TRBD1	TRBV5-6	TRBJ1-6	TGTGCCAGCAGCGGTATCGGGACAGACTTTAATTCACCCCTCCACTTT	CASSGIGTDFNSPLHF
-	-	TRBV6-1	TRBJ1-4	TGTGCCAGCAGTGAAGCGGGCAGGGTCGGTGAAAAACTGTTTTTT	CASSEAGRVGEKLFF
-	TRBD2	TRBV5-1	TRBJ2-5	TGCGCCAGCAGCTTAAGCCTAGCGGGGGTTGAGACCCAGTACTTC	CASSLSLAGVETQYF
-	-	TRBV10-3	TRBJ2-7	TGTGCCATCAGTGTCGCAAATTCGGGACAAGCCTACGAGCAGTACTTC	CAISVANSGQAYEQYF
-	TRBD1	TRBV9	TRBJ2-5	TGTGCCAGCAGCATCTCCGGGACAGGGTATGGAGAGACCCAGTACTTC	CASSISGTGYGETQYF
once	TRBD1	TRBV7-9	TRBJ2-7	TGTGCCAGCAGCTTACGGACAGGACCCTTCTACGAGCAGTACTTC	CASSLRTGPFYEQYF
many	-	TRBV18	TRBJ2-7	TGTGCCAGCTCACTACAAACAGGGTACGAGCAGTACTTC	CASSLQTGYEQYF
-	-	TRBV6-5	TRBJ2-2	TGTGCCAGCAAGGCGGCGGGCACCGGGGAGCTGTTTTTT	CASKAAGTGELFF
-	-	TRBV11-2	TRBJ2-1	TGTGCCAGCAGCCCAAGGTGGAATGAGCAGTTCTTC	CASSPRWNEQFF